The present TCR beta chain was sequenced within a study of blood T cell repertoires in COVID-19. TCRdb's table, derived via immunoSEQ multiplex PCR, lists solely in-frame clones and lacks some. The sample holds some 250,000 clones, around 89% seen once. The CDR3 has 13 residues. V was cut by 4 bases and J by 5 bases, with 9 bases left in between. The germline gives CDR1 PRHDT, CDR2 FYEKMQ (reference sequence). Sequenced material: PBMCs or T cells enriched from blood (not recorded which). The receptor comes from a man aged 35 to 55 who had recovered from COVID-19. V usage is TRBV13 and J usage is TRBJ2-1, with a possible D match to TRBD2 (6 bases). CDR3 in DNA: TGTGCCAGCAGCTCCCGACTAGACAATGAGCAGTTCTTC. Translating gives CASSSRLDNEQFF.